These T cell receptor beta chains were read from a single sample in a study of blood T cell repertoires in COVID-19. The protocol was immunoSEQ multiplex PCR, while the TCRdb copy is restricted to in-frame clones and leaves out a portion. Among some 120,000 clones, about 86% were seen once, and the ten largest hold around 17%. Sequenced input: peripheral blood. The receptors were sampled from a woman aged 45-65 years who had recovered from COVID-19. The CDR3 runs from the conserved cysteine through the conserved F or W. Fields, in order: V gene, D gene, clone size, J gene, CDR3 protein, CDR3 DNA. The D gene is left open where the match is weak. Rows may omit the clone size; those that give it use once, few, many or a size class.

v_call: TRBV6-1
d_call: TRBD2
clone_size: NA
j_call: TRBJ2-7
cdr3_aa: CASSEPGLADPYEQYF
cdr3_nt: TGTGCCAGCAGTGAGCCGGGACTAGCGGACCCCTACGAGCAGTACTTC

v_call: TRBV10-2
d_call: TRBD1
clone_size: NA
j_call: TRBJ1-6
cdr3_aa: CASSEQGQRNSPLHF
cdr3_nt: TGCGCCAGCAGTGAGCAGGGACAGCGTAATTCACCCCTCCACTTT

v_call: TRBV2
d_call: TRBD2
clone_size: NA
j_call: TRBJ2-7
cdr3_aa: CASSYSGGRGEQYF
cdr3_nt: TGTGCCAGCAGTTACAGCGGGGGGAGAGGGGAGCAGTACTTC

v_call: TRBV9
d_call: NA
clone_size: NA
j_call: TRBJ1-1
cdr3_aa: CASSVEPGDTEAFF
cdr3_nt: TGTGCCAGCAGCGTAGAGCCCGGGGACACTGAAGCTTTCTTT

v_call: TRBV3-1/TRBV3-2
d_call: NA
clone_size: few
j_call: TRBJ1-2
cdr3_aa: CASSQLRSGATYGYTF
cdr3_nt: TGTGCCAGCAGCCAACTCCGGTCAGGGGCTACCTATGGCTACACCTTC

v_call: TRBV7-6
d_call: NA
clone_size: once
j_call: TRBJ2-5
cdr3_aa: CASSLVRAIGETQYF
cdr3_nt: TGTGCCAGCAGCTTAGTGAGGGCTATTGGAGAGACCCAGTACTTC

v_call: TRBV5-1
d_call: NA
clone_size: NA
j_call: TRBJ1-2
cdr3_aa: CASSLSALNYGYTF
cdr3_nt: TGCGCCAGCAGCTTGAGTGCCCTAAACTATGGCTACACCTTC

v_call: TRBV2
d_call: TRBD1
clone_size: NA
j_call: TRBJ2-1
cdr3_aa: CASSEQGATYNEQFF
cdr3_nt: TGTGCCAGCAGTGAGCAGGGGGCTACCTACAATGAGCAGTTCTTC

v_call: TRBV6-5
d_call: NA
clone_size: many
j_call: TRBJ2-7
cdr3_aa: CASRDSRYEQYF
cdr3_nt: TGTGCCAGCAGGGATTCCAGGTACGAGCAGTACTTC

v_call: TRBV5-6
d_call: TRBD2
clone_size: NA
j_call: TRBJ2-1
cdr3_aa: CASSKGPSGGNEQFF
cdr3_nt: TGTGCCAGCAGTAAGGGGCCTAGCGGGGGCAATGAGCAGTTCTTC

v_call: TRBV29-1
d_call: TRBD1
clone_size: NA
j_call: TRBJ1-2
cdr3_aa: CSGGGQSGYTF
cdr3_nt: TGCAGCGGGGGGGGACAGTCAGGCTACACCTTC

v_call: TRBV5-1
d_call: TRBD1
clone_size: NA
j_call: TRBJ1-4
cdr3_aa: CASSLYQGELFF
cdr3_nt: TGCGCCAGCAGCTTGTACCAGGGGGAACTGTTTTTT

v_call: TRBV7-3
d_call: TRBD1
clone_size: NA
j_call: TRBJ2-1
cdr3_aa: CASSPQTGSSYNEQFF
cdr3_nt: TGTGCCAGCAGCCCCCAGACAGGGAGCTCCTACAATGAGCAGTTCTTC

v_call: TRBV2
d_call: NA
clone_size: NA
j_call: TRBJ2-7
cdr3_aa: CASSELRNSYEQYF
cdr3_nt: TGTGCCAGCAGTGAGTTGCGAAACTCCTACGAGCAGTACTTC

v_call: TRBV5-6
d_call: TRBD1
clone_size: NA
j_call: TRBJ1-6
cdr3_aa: CASSLGGTVNSPLHF
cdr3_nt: TGTGCCAGCAGCTTGGGTGGGACAGTTAATTCACCCCTCCACTTT

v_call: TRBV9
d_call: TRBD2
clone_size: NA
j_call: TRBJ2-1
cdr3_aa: CASSVGLSGGYNEQFF
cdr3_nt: TGTGCCAGCAGCGTAGGGCTTAGCGGGGGCTACAATGAGCAGTTCTTC

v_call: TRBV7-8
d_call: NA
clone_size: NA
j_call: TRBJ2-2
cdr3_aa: CASSFGTTNTGELFF
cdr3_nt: TGTGCCAGCAGCTTCGGGACAACGAACACCGGGGAGCTGTTTTTT

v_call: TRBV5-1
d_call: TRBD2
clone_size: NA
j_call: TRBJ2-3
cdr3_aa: CASSQGGESTDTQYF
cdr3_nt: TGCGCCAGCAGCCAGGGAGGGGAGAGCACAGATACGCAGTATTTT

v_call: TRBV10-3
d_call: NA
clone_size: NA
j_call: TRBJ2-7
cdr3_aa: CASKGLLNYEQYF
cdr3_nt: TGTGCCAGCAAAGGACTACTCAACTACGAGCAGTACTTC

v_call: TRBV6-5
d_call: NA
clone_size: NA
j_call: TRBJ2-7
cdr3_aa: CASSYSEGSYEQYF
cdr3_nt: TGTGCCAGCAGTTACTCGGAGGGCTCCTACGAGCAGTACTTC

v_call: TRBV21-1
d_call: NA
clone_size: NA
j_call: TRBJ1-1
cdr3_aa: CASSHPRGALDAEAFF
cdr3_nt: TGTGCCAGCAGCCACCCCCGGGGGGCCCTCGACGCTGAAGCTTTCTTT

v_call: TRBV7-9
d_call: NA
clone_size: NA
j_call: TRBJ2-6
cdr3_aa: CASSRAAAGVSGANVLTF
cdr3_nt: TGTGCCAGCAGCCGGGCGGCCGCCGGGGTTTCTGGGGCCAACGTCCTGACTTTC

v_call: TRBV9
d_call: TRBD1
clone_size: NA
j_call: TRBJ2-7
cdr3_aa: CASSKHTGGYEQYF
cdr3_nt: TGTGCCAGCAGCAAACATACAGGGGGCTACGAGCAGTACTTC

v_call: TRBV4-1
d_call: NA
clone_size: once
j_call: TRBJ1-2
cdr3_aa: CASSQGENYGYTF
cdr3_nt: TGCGCCAGCAGCCAAGGGGAGAACTATGGCTACACCTTC

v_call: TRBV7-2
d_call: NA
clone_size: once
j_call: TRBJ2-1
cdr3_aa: CASSLRTHNEQFF
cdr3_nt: TGTGCCAGCAGCTTACGGACTCACAATGAGCAGTTCTTC

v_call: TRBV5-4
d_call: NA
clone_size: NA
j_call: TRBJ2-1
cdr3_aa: CASKGVASGEQFF
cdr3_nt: TGTGCCAGCAAAGGGGTCGCCTCCGGTGAGCAGTTCTTC

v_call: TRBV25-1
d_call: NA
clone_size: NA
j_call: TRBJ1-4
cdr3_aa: CASSARHTQLFF
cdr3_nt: TGTGCCAGCAGTGCCCGTCACACCCAACTGTTTTTT

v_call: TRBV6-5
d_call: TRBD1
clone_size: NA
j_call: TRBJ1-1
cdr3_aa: CASSYSGGQGLTEAFF
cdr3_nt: TGTGCCAGCAGTTACTCGGGGGGACAGGGGCTGACTGAAGCTTTCTTT

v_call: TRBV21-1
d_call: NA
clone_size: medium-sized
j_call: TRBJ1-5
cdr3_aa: CASSASGTGGQPQHF
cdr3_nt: TGTGCCAGCAGCGCATCTGGGACAGGGGGACAGCCCCAGCATTTT

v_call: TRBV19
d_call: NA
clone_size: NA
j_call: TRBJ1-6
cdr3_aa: CASRIGQSYSPLHF
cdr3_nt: TGTGCCAGTAGGATAGGACAGAGCTATTCACCCCTCCACTTT

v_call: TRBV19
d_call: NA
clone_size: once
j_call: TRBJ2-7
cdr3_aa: CASSMGRAHEQYF
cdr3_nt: TGTGCCAGTAGTATGGGCAGGGCCCACGAGCAGTACTTC

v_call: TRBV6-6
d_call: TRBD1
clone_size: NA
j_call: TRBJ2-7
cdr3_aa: CASRGRRQGNDEQYF
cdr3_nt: TGTGCCAGCAGAGGTCGGCGACAGGGGAACGACGAGCAGTACTTC

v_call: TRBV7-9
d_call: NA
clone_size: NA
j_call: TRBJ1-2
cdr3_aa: CASSSDREGYGYTF
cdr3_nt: TGTGCCAGCAGCTCCGACCGAGAGGGCTATGGCTACACCTTC

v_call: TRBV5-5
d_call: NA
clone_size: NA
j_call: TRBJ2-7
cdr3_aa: CASSLGQYEQYF
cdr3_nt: TGTGCCAGCAGCTTGGGACAGTACGAGCAGTACTTC

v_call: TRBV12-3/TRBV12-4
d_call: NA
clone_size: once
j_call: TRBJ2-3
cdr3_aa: CASSPSDSLMQYF
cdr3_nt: TGTGCCAGCAGTCCCTCGGACAGTTTAATGCAGTATTTT

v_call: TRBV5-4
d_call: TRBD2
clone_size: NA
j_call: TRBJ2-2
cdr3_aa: CASSLRLAGGKNTGELFF
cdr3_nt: TGTGCCAGCAGCTTGAGACTAGCGGGGGGTAAGAACACCGGGGAGCTGTTTTTT

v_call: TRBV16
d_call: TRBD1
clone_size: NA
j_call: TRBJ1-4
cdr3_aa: CASRQGDITNEKLFF
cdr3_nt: TGTGCCAGCCGACAGGGGGACATCACTAATGAAAAACTGTTTTTT

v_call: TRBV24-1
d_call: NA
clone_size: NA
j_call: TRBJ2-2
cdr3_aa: CATDTGLDTGELFF
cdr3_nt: TGTGCCACCGACACGGGGTTGGACACCGGGGAGCTGTTTTTT

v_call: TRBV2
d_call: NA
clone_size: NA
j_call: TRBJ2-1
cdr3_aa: CASTLPSDRSSYNEQFF
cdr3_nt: TGTGCCAGCACCTTACCCAGTGACAGGAGCTCCTACAATGAGCAGTTCTTC

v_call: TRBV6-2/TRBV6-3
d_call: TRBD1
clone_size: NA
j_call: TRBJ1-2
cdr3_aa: CASSRGQPIYGYTF
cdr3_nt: TGTGCCAGCAGTAGGGGGCAGCCCATCTATGGCTACACCTTC

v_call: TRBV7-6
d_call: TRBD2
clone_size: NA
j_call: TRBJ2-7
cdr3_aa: CASSGPKGRGKPYEQYF
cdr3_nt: TGTGCCAGCAGCGGACCCAAAGGGCGGGGGAAGCCATACGAGCAGTACTTC

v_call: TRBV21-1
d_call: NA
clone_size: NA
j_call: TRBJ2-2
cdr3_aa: CASSRRQLEANTGELFF
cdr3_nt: TGTGCCAGCAGCAGGCGGCAACTAGAAGCGAACACCGGGGAGCTGTTTTTT

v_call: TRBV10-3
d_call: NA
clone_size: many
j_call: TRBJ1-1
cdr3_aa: CAIREDGGTEAFF
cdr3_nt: TGTGCCATCAGAGAGGACGGGGGCACTGAAGCTTTCTTT

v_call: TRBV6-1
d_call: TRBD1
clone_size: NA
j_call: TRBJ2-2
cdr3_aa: CASSDNRGYRGAVF
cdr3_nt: TGTGCCAGCAGTGATAACAGGGGTTACCGGGGAGCTGTTTTT

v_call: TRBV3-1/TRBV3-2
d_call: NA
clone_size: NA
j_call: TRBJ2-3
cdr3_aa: CASSQGPLGAGTDTQYF
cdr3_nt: TGTGCCAGCAGCCAAGGGCCCTTAGGAGCCGGGACAGATACGCAGTATTTT